These 13 T cell receptor beta chains originate from one sample sequenced in a study of T cell responses to AZD1222 COVID-19 vaccine. Assay: immunoSEQ multiplex PCR; the TCRdb copy retains only in-frame clones and omits some. The profile shows roughly 120,000 clones, around 90% of them singletons. Material: peripheral blood, obtained on day 0 of AZD1222 vaccination. These receptors all come from an adult in good health.

This sequence joins TRBV12-3 or TRBV12-4 and TRBJ1-5; D is ambiguous. V was shortened by 4 bases and J by 5 bases, with 6 bases between the two germline ends. This CDR3 is 12 amino acids long. The CDR3 DNA sequence: TGTGCCAGCAGTTCGCTCTATCAGCCCCAGCATTTT. Its translation: CASSSLYQPQHF.

This CDR3 is CAIRRDNHYGYTF. For the CDR3, the DNA is TGTGCCATCCGCCGGGACAACCACTATGGCTACACCTTC. The genes are TRBV19 and TRBJ1-2, with D perhaps matching TRBD1 (6 bases). Germline CDR1 reads LNHDA; CDR2 reads SQIVND (reference sequence). The CDR3 loop spans 13 amino acids. V lost 10 bases and J 3 bases, leaving 15 bases between the germline ends.

The V and J genes are TRBV6-6 and TRBJ1-2; a possible D gene is TRBD1 (6 bases). V was pared by 2 bases and J by 6 bases, with 13 bases between. Germline values: CDR1 MNHNY, CDR2 SVGAGI (reference sequence). The CDR3 contains 14 residues. The CDR3 protein is CASSYGGGVDGYTF. For the CDR3, the DNA is TGTGCCAGCAGTTACGGGGGCGGGGTAGATGGCTACACCTTC.

The chain recombines TRBV14 with TRBJ2-1; weak D call: TRBD2 (5 bases). The CDR3 extends over 17 amino acids. Germline values: CDR1 SGHDN, CDR2 FVKESK. Trimming left V 4 bases short and J 0 bases short, with 16 bases between. The CDR3 sequence: CASSRLYRGSSYNEQFF. Written as DNA, the CDR3 is TGTGCCAGCAGCCGCCTCTACCGGGGTAGCTCCTACAATGAGCAGTTCTTC.

The V and J genes are TRBV6-5 and TRBJ1-3; D unresolved. V was trimmed by 0 bases and J by 0 bases, leaving 6 bases between them. Germline values: CDR1 MNHEY, CDR2 SVGAGI. The CDR3 is 15 residues long. As DNA, the CDR3 is TGTGCCAGCAGTTACTCGAAGCACTCTGGAAACACCATATATTTT. Translated, it gives CASSYSKHSGNTIYF.

The J gene is TRBJ1-4, the V gene TRBV29-1; D is unclear. Germline V gene data show CDR1 as SQVTM and CDR2 as ANQGSEA. Trimming stripped 1 base from V and 5 bases from J, with 8 bases between. The CDR3 runs to 13 residues. The DNA of the CDR3 is TGCAGCGTTGAAGTAGGGTTAAATGAAAAACTGTTTTTT. Encoded protein: CSVEVGLNEKLFF.

This chain links TRBV6-5 with TRBJ2-1; 9 bases are shared with TRBD1. The length of the CDR3 is 14 residues. The germline V gene encodes CDR1 MNHEY and CDR2 SVGAGI. The trim removed 7 bases at V and 4 bases at J, leaving 5 bases unmatched. The CDR3 DNA follows: TGTGCCAGCATTGCCGGACAGGGGTACAATGAGCAGTTCTTC. Translation: CASIAGQGYNEQFF.

This clone was picked up a small number of times. The rearrangement links TRBV2 to TRBJ2-7; 7 nucleotides match TRBD1. The CDR3 is made up of 15 amino acids. V dropped 2 bases and J dropped 6; count of bases not matched to a gene: 10. Germline values: CDR1 SNHLY, CDR2 FYNNEI. The CDR3 sequence: CASSELQGTSGEQYF. The CDR3 DNA sequence: TGTGCCAGCAGTGAACTACAGGGGACCTCGGGCGAGCAGTACTTC.

The chain uses TRBV4-1 and TRBJ1-4; D remains unclear. Germline assignment: CDR1 MGHRA and CDR2 YSYEKL. Between the trimmed V and J ends, which lost 2 bases and 3 bases, there was a span of 10 bases. This CDR3 comprises 15 residues. The CDR3 sequence: CASSQTRVSNEKLFF. CDR3 bases: TGCGCCAGCAGCCAAACGAGGGTTTCTAATGAAAAACTGTTTTTT.

J is TRBJ2-4 and V is TRBV2; D tentatively reads TRBD1 or TRBD2 (5 bases each). The CDR3 sequence is 15 residues long. Germline CDR1 reads SNHLY; CDR2 reads FYNNEI. Trimming left V 5 bases short and J 9 bases short, with 20 bases between. CDR3 coding DNA: TGTGCCAGCAGTCTTGAAGGGCGGTTGGGGACCATTCAGTACTTC. It specifies CASSLEGRLGTIQYF.

The chain is built from TRBV7-8 and TRBJ2-1; no firm D call. This CDR3 is built from 15 residues. The V gene's germline CDR1 is SGHVS and CDR2 FQNEAQ. Trimming left V 3 bases short and J 2 bases short, with 11 bases between. CDR3 protein: CASSFKPKAYNEQFF. The CDR3 coding sequence is TGTGCCAGCAGCTTTAAACCCAAGGCCTACAATGAGCAGTTCTTC.

This chain joins TRBV10-1 and TRBJ2-1; 10 bases line up with TRBD2. The CDR3 has 15 residues. Per germline, CDR1 WNHNN and CDR2 SYGVQD (reference sequence). With 7 bases clipped from V and 7 bases from J, the junction kept 10 bases outside the gene matches. The CDR3 loop is CASTENGLAVNEQFF. CDR3 DNA: TGCGCCAGCACTGAAAATGGACTAGCGGTTAATGAGCAGTTCTTC.

The chain recombines TRBV18 with TRBJ1-4; D not certain. The germline CDR1 and CDR2 sequences are KGHSH and LQKENI. The V gene lost 2 bases and the J gene lost 8 bases, with 15 bases spanning the gap. The CDR3 totals 15 residues. The CDR3 nucleotides read TGTGCCAGCTCACCAAATCCGTCAGGTGGCGAAAAACTGTTTTTT. Amino acid sequence: CASSPNPSGGEKLFF.